The 21 T cell receptor beta chains reported below all come from one sample, sequenced in a study of T-cell reconstitution after alpha-beta-depleted transplantation in children. Unique molecular identifiers were used to barcode this TCRbeta library. TCRdb re-analysed the PCR reads in MiXCR, keeping a single row per CDR3 protein. The sample contains about 500,000 distinct CDR3 sequences, around a third of which appear only once. Specimen: PBMCs from the stem cell graft donor, collected from the stem cell graft. The source of these receptors is a human donor who donated a stem cell graft to a child with aplastic anemia.

The rearrangement links TRBV10-3 to TRBJ1-4; D gene uncertain. This CDR3 has 13 residues. The germline V and J ends were trimmed by 7 bases and 5 bases, with 11 bases remaining between them. Germline values: CDR1 ENHRY, CDR2 SYGVKD. In DNA, the CDR3 is TGTGCCATCAAGGACGGGAAGAATGAAAAACTGTTTTTT. This encodes CAIKDGKNEKLFF.

In this sample, this clonotype turned up a few times. The chain combines TRBV5-5 with TRBJ2-7; D remains unclear. The CDR3 covers 11 residues. Germline V gives CDR1 SGHKS, CDR2 YYEKEE (reference sequence). Trimming shortened V by 7 bases and J by 0 bases, and 5 bases separated the two germline ends. The CDR3 DNA sequence: TGTGCCAGCGGACCCTCCTACGAGCAGTACTTC. Translating it yields CASGPSYEQYF.

The chain is built from TRBV6-4 and TRBJ2-7; TRBD1 might be the D (6 bases). V lost 10 bases, J lost 0 bases, and 16 bases lay in between. From germline, CDR1 is MRHNA and CDR2 SNTAGT. The CDR3 has 14 amino acids. The chain's CDR3 is CANPKQGHSYEQYV. DNA for the CDR3: TGTGCCAATCCAAAACAGGGACACTCCTACGAGCAGTACGTC.

This clonotype was recorded a few times. This chain joins TRBV6-2 or TRBV6-3 and TRBJ1-1, with no clear D. Per the germline V gene, CDR1 is MNHEY and CDR2 is SVGEGT. V was shortened by 0 bases and J by 6 bases, with 8 bases between the two germline ends. The CDR3 spans 13 residues. This CDR3 reads CASSYSSNAEAFF. The CDR3 DNA follows: TGTGCCAGCAGTTACTCGTCTAATGCTGAAGCTTTCTTT.

This clonotype was counted between two and nine times. The rearrangement joins TRBV20-1 to TRBJ1-1, with 7 bases identical to TRBD1. CDR3 length equals 14 residues. The germline CDR1 and CDR2 sequences are DFQATT and SNEGSKA (reference sequence). V shed 6 bases, J shed 4 bases, and the junction held 11 bases outside the gene matches. CDR3 region: CSATQQGRGTEAFF. The CDR3 DNA is TGCAGTGCAACACAACAGGGGAGGGGCACTGAAGCTTTCTTT.

This clonotype showed up just a few times. The chain has TRBV6-1 and TRBJ2-7, with 8 positions matching TRBD1. The CDR3 is 13 amino acids. Germline V lookup: CDR1 MNHNS, CDR2 SASEGT. V lost 6 bases and J lost 2; bases outside the gene matches: 3. CDR3 in amino acids: CASRWGQAYEQYF. The CDR3 region has the DNA TGTGCCAGCAGATGGGGACAGGCCTACGAGCAGTACTTC.

This chain uses TRBV5-6 with TRBJ2-7, with 10 bases aligning to TRBD1. Germline loops: CDR1 SGHDT, CDR2 YYEEEE. The CDR3 sequence is 14 residues long. With 7 bases clipped from V and 2 bases from J, the junction kept 6 bases outside the gene matches. CDR3 in amino acids: CASGGQGEAYEQYV. Here the CDR3 DNA reads TGTGCCAGCGGAGGACAGGGGGAAGCCTACGAGCAGTACGTC.

The rearrangement joins TRBV20-1 to TRBJ1-6, with TRBD1 as a possible D gene (5 bases). From germline, CDR1 is DFQATT and CDR2 SNEGSKA (reference sequence). This CDR3 region has 14 residues. V was pared by 1 base and J by 10 bases, with 14 bases between. The CDR3: CSARGGRATSPLHF. As DNA, the CDR3 is TGCAGTGCTAGAGGCGGCAGGGCCACCTCACCCCTCCACTTT.

This clonotype was detected once. The J gene is TRBJ2-5, the V gene TRBV19; D tentatively fits TRBD1 or TRBD2 (6 bases each). Germline V gene sequence: CDR1 LNHDA, CDR2 SQIVND (reference sequence). The length of the CDR3 is 13 residues. The V end lost 0 bases, the J end lost 9 bases, and 11 bases lay between the germline ends. CDR3: CASSIEYRGAQYF. The CDR3 nucleotides read TGTGCCAGTAGTATAGAATATAGGGGGGCCCAGTACTTC.

This clonotype came up a few times. The V gene is TRBV6-5, the J gene TRBJ2-2; maybe TRBD1 (6 bases). Per the germline V gene, CDR1 is MNHEY and CDR2 is SVGAGI. The CDR3 has 16 amino acids. V was trimmed by 4 bases and J by 0 bases, leaving 12 bases between them. The CDR3: CASSSQGSANTGELFF. In DNA, the CDR3 is TGTGCCAGCAGTTCACAGGGTTCGGCGAACACCGGGGAGCTGTTTTTT.

The J gene is TRBJ1-1, the V gene TRBV5-1, with D possibly matching TRBD1 (6 bases). CDR1 is SGHRS, CDR2 YFSETQ, per germline. There are 14 residues in the CDR3. The V end was cut by 4 bases, the J end by 6 bases, with 16 bases between. As DNA, the CDR3 is TGCGCCAGCAGCCGACGACAGGCTCCCTCTGAAGCTTTCTTT. Protein product: CASSRRQAPSEAFF.

This chain connects TRBV20-1 to TRBJ2-2, with D perhaps TRBD2 (6 bases). The germline gives CDR1 DFQATT, CDR2 SNEGSKA (reference sequence). V was cut by 2 bases and J by 1 base, with 11 bases left in between. This CDR3 comprises 15 residues. CDR3 DNA sequence: TGCAGTGCTAGATCGGCTAGCGTGAACACCGGGGAGCTGTTTTTT. Amino acid sequence: CSARSASVNTGELFF.

This clonotype was counted between two and nine times. The chain is built from TRBV7-6 and TRBJ2-1, with 13 bases that match TRBD2. Germline V gene sequence: CDR1 SGHVS, CDR2 FNYEAQ. The CDR3 length is 16 residues. Trimming removed 3 bases from V and 4 bases from J; junction bases left unmatched: 3. The CDR3 nucleotides read TGTGCCAGCAGCTTGGAACTAGCGGGAGGGTACAATGAGCAGTTCTTC. This translates into CASSLELAGGYNEQFF.

The V call is TRBV11-3, the J call TRBJ1-4, with a weak D call TRBD1 (5 bases). This CDR3 has 14 residues. Trimming stripped 4 bases from V and 6 bases from J, with 12 bases between. Germline V gene lookup returns CDR1 SGHNT and CDR2 YENEEA. The CDR3, as DNA: TGTGCCAGCAGCTCCCGGGGGGTGGATGAAAAACTGTTTTTT. It encodes CASSSRGVDEKLFF.

CDR3 sequence: CASSYSLKSDRGRFQPQHF. In DNA, the CDR3 is TGTGCCAGCAGTTACTCTTTGAAATCGGACAGGGGGAGGTTTCAGCCCCAGCATTTT. The rearrangement links TRBV6-2 or TRBV6-3 to TRBJ1-5; 10 positions match TRBD1. The length of the CDR3 is 19 residues. The V gene end was trimmed by 0 bases and the J gene end by 6 bases; junction bases not matched to a gene: 14. Germline CDR1 MNHEY, CDR2 SVGEGT.

The rearrangement uses TRBV25-1 and TRBJ1-1; D may be TRBD1 (6 bases). CDR1 is MGHDK and CDR2 is SYGVNS in the germline V gene. V was trimmed by 7 bases and J by 7 bases, leaving 10 bases between them. The CDR3 extends over 11 amino acids. Here the CDR3 DNA reads TGTGCCAGCACGACAGGTCGTGAAGCTTTCTTT. Its translation: CASTTGREAFF.

A few counts support this clonotype. This chain uses TRBV20-1 with TRBJ2-1; 14 bases line up with TRBD2. The length of the CDR3 is 15 residues. Germline loops: CDR1 DFQATT, CDR2 SNEGSKA (reference sequence). The CDR3 sequence: CSANSGGLAGVEQFF. The CDR3 bases are TGCAGCGCGAACTCGGGGGGACTAGCGGGAGTTGAGCAGTTCTTC.

The chain uses TRBV12-3 or TRBV12-4 and TRBJ1-1; tentatively, D is TRBD1 (5 bases). V gave up 3 bases and J gave up 4 bases, with 12 bases separating them. The length of the CDR3 is 14 residues. The CDR3 here is CASSFRREGTEAFF. The CDR3 DNA follows: TGTGCCAGCAGTTTTCGCAGGGAGGGCACTGAAGCTTTCTTT.

This clonotype showed up just a few times. J is TRBJ1-2 and V is TRBV30; D is uncertain. Germline CDR1 GTSNPN, CDR2 SVGIG (reference sequence). V lost 0 bases and J lost 8, with 16 bases in between. This CDR3 spans 14 amino acids. In nucleotides, the CDR3 is TGTGCCTGGAGTGTAGGACCGAACCTAGGCGGCTACACCTTC. It is translated as CAWSVGPNLGGYTF.

V and J are TRBV24-1 and TRBJ1-5, with a weak D call TRBD1 (5 bases). Trimming removed 4 bases at V and 0 bases at J, with 9 bases between. The CDR3 spans 15 residues. Germline CDR1 is KGHDR and CDR2 is SFDVKD. CDR3 amino acids: CATSESGTSNQPQHF. CDR3 coding DNA: TGTGCCACCAGTGAATCAGGGACTAGCAATCAGCCCCAGCATTTT.

The sample holds a few counts of this clonotype. This rearrangement joins TRBV6-2 or TRBV6-3 to TRBJ1-3; D gene uncertain. The CDR3 sequence is 14 residues long. V gave up 6 bases and J gave up 0 bases, with 9 bases separating them. Germline-derived CDR1 and CDR2 are MNHEY and SVGEGT. The CDR3: CASSRVTSGNTIYF. CDR3 nucleotides: TGTGCCAGCAGCCGGGTCACCTCTGGAAACACCATATATTTT.